A selection of T cell receptor beta chains follows, all from one sample in a study of T cell repertoires in cytomegalovirus infection. One entry per CDR3 protein results from TCRdb running MiXCR on the reads. The data show some 500,000 distinct CDR3 sequences, 40% seen once. These receptors have no known antigen. The sample here was cultured PBMCs, taken from culture after CMV antigen stimulation. These TCRs come from a human donor in good health (CMV status not recorded). Some clones in this sample may be carry-over from other donors' samples. CDR3s include the opening cysteine and the closing phenylalanine or tryptophan. The D gene is left open where the match is weak. Clone size is shown for a subset of rows, as once, few, many or a class of expanded clone.

j_call,d_call,v_call,clone_size,cdr3_nt,cdr3_aa
TRBJ2-5,.,TRBV7-6,few,TGTGCCAGCAGCTCAATTCGGACAGTCCCCGAGACCCAGTACTTC,CASSSIRTVPETQYF
TRBJ1-2,TRBD1,TRBV5-1,.,TGCGCCAGCAGCGCCTCAGGGGGGCTTAACTATGGCTACACCTTC,CASSASGGLNYGYTF
TRBJ1-6,.,TRBV7-2,.,TGTGCCAACAGCTTAGCGCGGGGGTTCGGGTCACCCCTCCACTTT,CANSLARGFGSPLHF
TRBJ1-4,.,TRBV10-3,.,TGTGCCATCAGTGAGTCGCGTGAAAAACTGTTTTTT,CAISESREKLFF
TRBJ2-2,TRBD1,TRBV12-3/TRBV12-4,.,TGTGCCAGCAGTTGGGACAGTAACACCGGGGAGCTGTTTTTT,CASSWDSNTGELFF
TRBJ2-3,TRBD2,TRBV29-1,.,TGCAGCGTTGACGGCGGGGGGCGTCCGGATACGCAGTATTTT,CSVDGGGRPDTQYF
TRBJ2-1,.,TRBV7-8,few,TGTGCCAGCAGCTTCCTACGGGACGCCTACAATGAGCAGTTCTTC,CASSFLRDAYNEQFF
TRBJ1-1,.,TRBV20-1,.,TGCAGTTCCCTGTCGTCAGAGAAACCTGAAGCTTTCTTT,CSSLSSEKPEAFF
TRBJ2-1,.,TRBV7-2,few,TGTGCCAGCAGCTTAGGTCCTAGTCGGGAGCAGTTCTTC,CASSLGPSREQFF
TRBJ1-2,TRBD1,TRBV7-2,many,TGTGCCAGCAGCTCGACAGGGGGCCACTATGGCTACACCTTC,CASSSTGGHYGYTF
TRBJ2-5,TRBD2,TRBV20-1,.,TGCAGTGCCGTAGGCGGGGGGCTCCAAGAGACCCAGTACTTC,CSAVGGGLQETQYF
TRBJ2-7,.,TRBV2,.,TGTGCCAGCAGTGTATACGGCGAGCAGTACTTC,CASSVYGEQYF
TRBJ2-7,.,TRBV7-2,.,TGTGCCAGCAGCTCAGCCGGGACTGGACCCTACGAGCAGTACTTC,CASSSAGTGPYEQYF
TRBJ2-5,.,TRBV7-9,.,TGTGCCAGCAGCTCACCACTTTATCCGGAGACCCAGTACTTC,CASSSPLYPETQYF
TRBJ2-2,.,TRBV11-3,.,TGTGCCAGCAGCTTAAATCGGGCCGGGGAGCTGTTTTTT,CASSLNRAGELFF
TRBJ1-3,TRBD1,TRBV12-3/TRBV12-4,few,TGTGCCAGCAGGACTACAGGGGTTAGAAACACCATATATTTT,CASRTTGVRNTIYF
TRBJ2-7,TRBD1,TRBV19,.,TGTGCCTCCTCCAGGACAGGGCCCTCCTACGAGCAGTACTTC,CASSRTGPSYEQYF
TRBJ2-7,.,TRBV4-1,few,TGCGCCAGCAGCCAAGAGTCTGTAGGGACGGTCTACTATCAGTACTTC,CASSQESVGTVYYQYF
TRBJ2-5,.,TRBV7-9,.,TGTGCCAGCAGCTTAAAGGCTAGTTGGGAGACCCAGTACTTC,CASSLKASWETQYF
TRBJ1-1,.,TRBV6-2/TRBV6-3,.,TGTGCCAGCAGCCCCTACCCTACACGGGACACTGAAGCTTTCTTT,CASSPYPTRDTEAFF
TRBJ2-1,TRBD2,TRBV7-6,few,TGTGCCAGCAGCCTAGGGACTAGCGGGAACCTGGGTGAGCAGTTCTTC,CASSLGTSGNLGEQFF
TRBJ2-1,TRBD1,TRBV7-2,.,TGTGCCAGCAGCTTCACCGGGACAGGGGGAGGGGCTGAGCAGTTCTTC,CASSFTGTGGGAEQFF
TRBJ2-1,TRBD2,TRBV10-3,.,TGTGCCATCAGTGCCGGACTAGCGGGGGGAGATGAGCAGTTCTTC,CAISAGLAGGDEQFF
TRBJ2-1,.,TRBV5-4,few,TGTGCCAGCAGCTTGGTAGAAGGGGCCCAAGGGGAGCAGTTCTTC,CASSLVEGAQGEQFF
TRBJ1-2,.,TRBV3-1,.,TGTGCCAGCAGCCAAGGAGGGAATGGCTACACCTTC,CASSQGGNGYTF
TRBJ2-2,TRBD1,TRBV7-3,once,TGTGCCAGCAGCCCCCGGACAGGGCGAGGCACCGGGGAGCTGTTTTTT,CASSPRTGRGTGELFF
TRBJ2-2,TRBD2,TRBV11-2,.,TGTGCCAGCAGCTTAGATGCACCGGGAGGGCCCCACACCGGGGAGCTGTTTTTT,CASSLDAPGGPHTGELFF
TRBJ2-3,.,TRBV7-8,many,TGTGCCAGCAGCTTAGTCCCGGGACTTAGCACAGATACGCAGTATTTT,CASSLVPGLSTDTQYF
TRBJ1-3,.,TRBV5-4,few,TGTGCCAGCAGCTTGGAGGTCGGCTCTGGAAACACCATATATTTT,CASSLEVGSGNTIYF
TRBJ2-7,TRBD2,TRBV7-2,once,TGTGCCAGCAGCCAAGGACTAGCCCCTTCCTACGAGCAGTACTTC,CASSQGLAPSYEQYF
TRBJ2-7,TRBD1,TRBV11-2,.,TGTGCCAGCAGCCAACGGGACAGGGGGCGAAACGAGCAGTACTTC,CASSQRDRGRNEQYF
TRBJ1-5,.,TRBV10-3,.,TGTGCCATCAGTGAGTCGGGGGGAGGACAGCCCCAGCATTTT,CAISESGGGQPQHF
TRBJ1-4,.,TRBV7-2,few,TGTGCCAGCAAACAGCGAGATAATGAAAAACTGTTTTTT,CASKQRDNEKLFF
TRBJ2-1,.,TRBV18,.,TGTGCCAGCTTTCGGGACGGGAGCTCCTACAATGAGCAGTTCTTC,CASFRDGSSYNEQFF
TRBJ2-3,.,TRBV7-2,.,TGTGCCAGCAGCTTAGAAGTCGGGGGAAAGCAGTATTTT,CASSLEVGGKQYF
TRBJ2-1,.,TRBV6-1,few,TGTGCCAGCAGAGAACAAGAGCAGTTCTTC,CASREQEQFF
TRBJ2-7,.,TRBV20-1,few,TGCAGTGCGCCCCACGGGGGCCCTTCTGGGCAGTACTTC,CSAPHGGPSGQYF
TRBJ1-5,.,TRBV12-3/TRBV12-4,few,TGTGCCAGCAGATCGATGGAGGGGAGTCAGCCCCAGCATTTT,CASRSMEGSQPQHF
TRBJ2-5,TRBD2,TRBV5-5,.,TGTGCCAGCAGCTTAGGACTAGCGGGACCACCTCAAGAGACCCAGTACTTC,CASSLGLAGPPQETQYF
TRBJ2-5,.,TRBV28,few,TGTGCCAGCAGTTCGCTAGCGAGCCAGTACTTC,CASSSLASQYF
TRBJ2-7,TRBD2,TRBV19,.,TGTGCCAGTAGTTCGCCGGGATTAGCGGGAGGCGGCGAGCAGTACTTC,CASSSPGLAGGGEQYF